The 30 T cell receptor beta chains listed next were all sequenced from one sample in a study of T cell responses to AZD1222 COVID-19 vaccine. Only in-frame clones appear in the TCRdb table, and some are missing; sequencing was by immunoSEQ multiplex PCR. Among under 200,000 clones listed, just over 90% were seen once. Sequenced material: peripheral blood, taken 28 days after the second dose of the MenACWY control vaccine. These receptors were collected from an adult who received the MenACWY meningococcal vaccine as a control.

CDR3 loop: CASSLAGLAGANEQFF. The CDR3 nucleotides are TGTGCCAGCAGCTTAGCGGGACTAGCGGGAGCAAATGAGCAGTTCTTC. The chain couples TRBV7-6 to TRBJ2-1, with TRBD2 matching 14 bases. This CDR3 region has 16 residues. The germline CDR1 and CDR2 sequences are SGHVS and FNYEAQ. Trimming removed 0 bases from V and 7 bases from J; junction bases left unmatched: 2.

The chain links TRBV5-4 to TRBJ2-6; D is undetermined. V lost 0 bases and J 0 bases, leaving 7 bases between the germline ends. The germline V gene encodes CDR1 SGHNT and CDR2 YYREEE (reference sequence). CDR3 size: 16 residues. DNA of the CDR3: TGTGCCAGCAGCTTGGGAGTGGACTCTGGGGCCAACGTCCTGACTTTC. It translates to CASSLGVDSGANVLTF.

This chain connects TRBV28 to TRBJ1-5; D unresolved. V lost 5 bases and J lost 6, with 11 bases in between. CDR3 size: 13 residues. Germline V CDR1 and CDR2: MDHEN, SYDVKM. The CDR3 loop reads CASSLNYGQPQHF. The CDR3 bases are TGTGCCAGCAGTCTAAATTACGGTCAGCCCCAGCATTTT.

In its sample, this clone was seen once. The genes are TRBV7-8 and TRBJ2-7; D is possibly TRBD1 (6 bases). CDR1 is SGHVS and CDR2 is FQNEAQ in the germline V gene. This CDR3 region has 14 residues. The germline V and J ends were trimmed by 6 bases and 4 bases, with 16 bases remaining between them. CDR3 sequence reads: CASSSGVGEYEQYF. The CDR3 DNA is TGTGCCAGCAGTTCAGGGGTGGGGGAATACGAGCAGTACTTC.

The chain uses TRBV6-5 and TRBJ2-1, with 7 bases identical to TRBD1. Trimming cost V 7 bases and J 15 bases; bases outside gene matches: 15. The CDR3 length is 13 residues. Per the germline V gene, CDR1 is MNHEY and CDR2 is SVGAGI. The CDR3 loop is CASTQGVYSISFF. CDR3 sequence (DNA): TGTGCCAGCACCCAGGGGGTATACTCAATCTCGTTCTTC.

The chain uses TRBV7-8 and TRBJ2-1; no firm D call. Between the trimmed V and J ends, which lost 4 bases and 7 bases, there was a span of 17 bases. The germline gives CDR1 SGHVS, CDR2 FQNEAQ. This CDR3 spans 15 amino acids. The CDR3 bases are TGTGCCAGCAGCTCGACATGGCCCTCTATTAATGAGCAGTTCTTC. Translating it yields CASSSTWPSINEQFF.

The chain carries TRBV7-9 and TRBJ2-7; 10 bases map to TRBD2. Germline V CDR1 and CDR2: SEHNR, FQNEAQ (reference sequence). The CDR3 loop spans 17 amino acids. V shed 2 bases and J 0 bases; nucleotides not matched to a gene: 7. The DNA of the CDR3 is TGTGCCAGCAGCTTAAGCGGGAGGGCCCGTAGCTCCTACGAGCAGTACTTC. This gives the protein CASSLSGRARSSYEQYF.

This chain uses TRBV19 with TRBJ2-5; 8 bases are a match to TRBD1. This CDR3 contains 15 residues. CDR1 and CDR2 (germline): LNHDA, SQIVND (reference sequence). J lost 6 bases, V lost 5 bases, and 11 bases had no gene match. The CDR3 is CASSAQRTGSQTQYF. DNA for the CDR3: TGTGCCAGTAGTGCCCAAAGGACAGGGAGTCAGACCCAGTACTTC.

This rearrangement joins TRBV6-2 or TRBV6-3 to TRBJ1-5; TRBD1 matches at 8 bases. The ends lost 7 bases at V and 3 bases at J; junction bases unmatched: 14. CDR1 MNHEY and CDR2 SVGEGT come from the germline V gene. CDR3 size: 17 residues. The CDR3 loop reads CASTPNVRTGNNQPQHF. In DNA, the CDR3 is TGTGCCAGCACCCCCAACGTTCGGACAGGGAACAATCAGCCCCAGCATTTT.

V is TRBV18 and J is TRBJ2-5, with D possibly TRBD1 on 5 matching bases. Germline V gives CDR1 KGHSH, CDR2 LQKENI. V lost 1 base to trimming and J lost 2 bases, with 8 bases between them. The length of the CDR3 is 14 residues. The DNA for the CDR3 is TGTGCCAGCTCACCACGACAGCCTCAAGAGACCCAGTACTTC. Translation: CASSPRQPQETQYF.

The chain joins TRBV7-9 to TRBJ2-3; D is perhaps TRBD1 or TRBD2 (5 bases each). The CDR3 extends over 15 amino acids. V lost 5 bases and J lost 5, with 17 bases in between. CDR1 is SEHNR and CDR2 is FQNEAQ in the germline V gene (reference sequence). The CDR3 nucleotides read TGTGCCAGCAGCCTAGAGGGGCTAATGAGAGATACGCAGTATTTT. It is translated as CASSLEGLMRDTQYF.

The V call is TRBV6-6, the J call TRBJ2-1; D might be TRBD1 (6 bases). Germline assignment: CDR1 MNHNY and CDR2 SVGAGI (reference sequence). CDR3 length: 14 residues. The V and J ends lost 4 bases and 5 bases respectively, with 12 bases between them. CDR3 residues: CASSFGTPNNEQFF. The CDR3, as DNA: TGTGCCAGCAGTTTCGGGACACCGAACAATGAGCAGTTCTTC.

This clone was found a few times. The V gene is TRBV2, the J gene TRBJ2-7; D gene ambiguous. Germline CDR1 SNHLY, CDR2 FYNNEI. The CDR3 consists of 15 residues. Trimming cost V 2 bases and J 0 bases, with 11 bases left between them. The CDR3 coding sequence is TGTGCCAGCAGTGAAAGGGCCTACAACTCCTACGAGCAGTACTTC. It yields the protein CASSERAYNSYEQYF. The entire variable domain, with the rest obtained from reference TRBV2 and TRBJ2-7, is as follows: EPEVTQTPSHQVTQMGQEVILRCVPISNHLYFYWYRQILGQKVEFLVSFYNNEISEKSEIFDDQFSVERPDGSNFTLKIRSTKLEDSAMYFCASSERAYNSYEQYFGPGTRLTVT.

The genes are TRBV6-5 and TRBJ2-2; 7 positions agree with TRBD1. The CDR3 runs 14 residues. V was clipped by 6 bases and J by 3 bases; unmatched bases: 4. CDR1 MNHEY and CDR2 SVGAGI come from the germline V gene. Here the CDR3 reads CASRQDRDTGELFF. CDR3 DNA sequence: TGTGCCAGCAGGCAAGACAGGGACACCGGGGAGCTGTTTTTT.

The chain links TRBV4-3 to TRBJ1-3; TRBD1 might be the D (6 bases). The CDR3 covers 15 residues. Germline CDR1 and CDR2: LGHNA and YSLEER. Trimming stripped 4 bases from V and 2 bases from J, with 12 bases between. CDR3 nucleotides: TGCGCCAGCAGCCCGACTACAGGGACTGGAAACACCATATATTTT. This sequence encodes CASSPTTGTGNTIYF.

The chain joins TRBV28 to TRBJ2-7; D might be TRBD2 (6 bases). CDR1 and CDR2 (germline): MDHEN, SYDVKM. The CDR3 length is 14 residues. V was cut by 5 bases and J by 6 bases, with 17 bases left in between. CDR3 region: CASSPQLGGSEQYF. The CDR3 region has the DNA TGTGCCAGCAGTCCCCAGCTGGGGGGTAGCGAGCAGTACTTC.

The rearrangement links TRBV7-8 to TRBJ2-7, with TRBD2 matching 8 bases. Germline V gene lookup returns CDR1 SGHVS and CDR2 FQNEAQ. The CDR3 contains 16 residues. The V and J ends lost 2 bases and 3 bases, in that order; junction bases with no gene match: 9. The CDR3 here is CASSLFYGRDDYEQYF. CDR3 sequence (DNA): TGTGCCAGCAGCTTATTCTACGGGAGGGACGACTACGAGCAGTACTTC.

The V gene is TRBV11-2, the J gene TRBJ2-1; D perhaps matches TRBD2 (6 bases). The CDR3 covers 13 residues. Germline V CDR1 and CDR2: SGHAT, FQNNGV. The V end lost 3 bases, the J end lost 7 bases, and 10 bases lay between the germline ends. This chain's CDR3 is CASSLVGGNEQFF. The CDR3, as DNA: TGTGCCAGCAGCTTGGTTGGGGGGAATGAGCAGTTCTTC.

This chain links TRBV21-1 with TRBJ1-5. TRBV21-1 is reported as a pseudogene. This CDR3 region has 16 residues. The CDR3 loop is CASSTQDGVSNQPQHF. CDR3 sequence (DNA): TGTGCCAGCAGCACCCAAGATGGGGTCAGCAATCAGCCCCAGCATTTT.

The chain couples TRBV13 to TRBJ1-2; D is ambiguous. Germline V lookup: CDR1 PRHDT, CDR2 FYEKMQ (reference sequence). The V and J ends lost 3 bases and 8 bases respectively, with 13 bases between them. The CDR3 spans 13 residues. This chain's CDR3 is CASSFTPREGYTF. The CDR3 coding sequence is TGTGCCAGCAGCTTCACACCTCGGGAGGGCTACACCTTC.

This chain connects TRBV27 to TRBJ2-1; 10 nucleotides align to TRBD2. This CDR3 region has 15 residues. The trim removed 4 bases at V and 2 bases at J, leaving 2 bases unmatched. Germline-derived CDR1 and CDR2 are MNHEY and SMNVEV (reference sequence). In DNA form, the CDR3 reads TGTGCCAGCAGTTCTAGCGGGAGAGCCTACAATGAGCAGTTCTTC. This sequence encodes CASSSSGRAYNEQFF.

The chain couples TRBV19 to TRBJ2-3; D call uncertain. The CDR3 runs to 15 residues. V shed 4 bases and J shed 0 bases, with 11 bases lying between them. CDR1 LNHDA and CDR2 SQIVND come from the germline V gene (reference sequence). CDR3 in amino acids: CASSKTEISTDTQYF. CDR3 coding DNA: TGTGCCAGTAGTAAGACGGAGATTAGCACAGATACGCAGTATTTT.

The J gene is TRBJ2-1, the V gene TRBV28; D might be TRBD2 (6 bases). The CDR3 is made up of 16 amino acids. Trimming stripped 2 bases from V and 2 bases from J, with 13 bases between. Germline assignment: CDR1 MDHEN and CDR2 SYDVKM. CDR3 bases: TGTGCCAGCAGTTTAAGGTCGGGGGTGGCCTACAATGAGCAGTTCTTC. It yields the protein CASSLRSGVAYNEQFF.

The chain couples TRBV7-2 to TRBJ2-7, with 7 bases aligning to TRBD2. Unmatched junction bases numbered 2, after V lost 1 base and J lost 2 bases. The CDR3 consists of 14 residues. Germline V gives CDR1 SGHTA, CDR2 FQGNSA. The DNA of the CDR3 is TGTGCCAGCAGCTTAGGTGGACTAGCCTACGAGCAGTACTTC. Translated, it gives CASSLGGLAYEQYF.

This clone was observed a handful of times. This sequence joins TRBV19 and TRBJ1-1, with D uncertain. The germline V and J ends were trimmed by 7 bases and 0 bases, with 15 bases remaining between them. The CDR3 is 15 residues long. CDR1 LNHDA and CDR2 SQIVND come from the germline V gene (reference sequence). The CDR3 nucleotides are TGTGCCAGTAAAACGGTCTCAACAATGAACACTGAAGCTTTCTTT. Its protein product is CASKTVSTMNTEAFF. Variable domain in full (rest from reference TRBV19 and TRBJ1-1): DGGITQSPKYLFRKEGQNVTLSCEQNLNHDAMYWYRQDPGQGLRLIYYSQIVNDFQKGDIAEGYSVSREKKESFPLTVTSAQKNPTAFYLCASKTVSTMNTEAFFGQGTRLTVV.

The V gene is TRBV7-3, the J gene TRBJ2-1; D call uncertain. V lost 9 bases and J 6 bases, leaving 9 bases between the germline ends. This CDR3 has 11 residues. CDR1 and CDR2 (germline): SGHTA, FQGTGA. The CDR3 region is CASSLGNEQFF. For the CDR3, the DNA is TGTGCCAGTTCCTTAGGCAATGAGCAGTTCTTC.

The rearrangement uses TRBV18 and TRBJ1-4; D is unresolved. The CDR3 totals 14 residues. Trimming removed 4 bases at V and 6 bases at J, with 12 bases between. Germline values: CDR1 KGHSH, CDR2 LQKENI. For the CDR3, the DNA is TGTGCCAGCTCACAGAGACATACCGATGAAAAACTGTTTTTT. Encoded protein: CASSQRHTDEKLFF.

The chain combines TRBV19 with TRBJ1-3, with D hard to call. V dropped 4 bases and J dropped 0 bases, with 10 bases sitting between them. The CDR3 consists of 15 residues. CDR1 and CDR2 (germline): LNHDA, SQIVND (reference sequence). CDR3 region: CASSRQDSSGNTIYF. The CDR3 DNA reads as TGTGCCAGTAGTAGGCAGGACTCCTCTGGAAACACCATATATTTT.

This clone has more than one count but fewer than ten. The chain employs TRBV6-1 and TRBJ2-7, with D uncertain. Germline CDR1 reads MNHNS; CDR2 reads SASEGT. The CDR3 covers 16 residues. Trimming shortened V by 4 bases and J by 2 bases, and 18 bases separated the two germline ends. The CDR3 region is CASSVTAGRPTYEQYF. The CDR3 nucleotides are TGTGCCAGCAGTGTTACGGCCGGGCGACCTACCTACGAGCAGTACTTC.

The rearrangement uses TRBV3-1 (or the pseudogene TRBV3-2) and TRBJ1-1; D not resolved. Germline V gene lookup returns CDR1 LGHDT and CDR2 YNNKEL (reference sequence). V lost 1 base and J 5 bases, leaving 8 bases between the germline ends. The CDR3 has 13 residues. CDR3 DNA sequence: TGTGCCAGCAGCCAAGTGGGGAGGACTGAAGCTTTCTTT. The encoded protein is CASSQVGRTEAFF.